The clone carrying this TCR beta chain was observed a single time. The CDR3 spans 15 residues. Germline V gives CDR1 MNHNY, CDR2 SVGAGI (reference sequence). V lost 4 bases and J 8 bases, leaving 17 bases between the germline ends. This entry comes from a study of Graves' ophthalmopathy and Graves' hyperthyroidism. Researchers took RNA transcripts and amplified TCR beta CDR3 regions from them. RT-PCR in the first round used HTBI primers; a second-round multiplex PCR followed. TCRdb redid the calling of the multiplex PCR reads with MiXCR, one entry per CDR3 protein. Here the sample spans over a million distinct CDR3 sequences, 36% being singletons.

The chain couples TRBV6-6 to TRBJ1-4; maybe TRBD1 (5 bases). This sequence originates from an adult man with Graves' hyperthyroidism. The sample taken for sequencing was peripheral blood or thyroid tissue (not recorded which). CDR3 sequence reads: CASSSTGLAREKLFF. The CDR3 bases are TGTGCCAGCAGTTCCACAGGCCTGGCTCGAGAAAAACTGTTTTTT.